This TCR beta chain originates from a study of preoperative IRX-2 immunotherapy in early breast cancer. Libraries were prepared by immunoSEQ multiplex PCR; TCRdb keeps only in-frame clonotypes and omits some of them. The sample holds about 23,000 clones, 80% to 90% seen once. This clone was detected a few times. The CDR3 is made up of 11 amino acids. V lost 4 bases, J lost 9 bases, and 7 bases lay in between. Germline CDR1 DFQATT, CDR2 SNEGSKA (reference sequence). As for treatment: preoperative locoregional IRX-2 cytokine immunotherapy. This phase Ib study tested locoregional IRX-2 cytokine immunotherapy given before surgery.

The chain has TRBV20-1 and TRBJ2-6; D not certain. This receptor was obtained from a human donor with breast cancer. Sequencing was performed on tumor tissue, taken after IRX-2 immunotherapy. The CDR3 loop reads CSATVNNVLTF. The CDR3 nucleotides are TGCAGTGCTACGGTCAACAACGTCCTGACTTTC.